This entry describes one T cell receptor (beta chain). This CDR3 contains 15 residues. Germline CDR1 is SGHTA and CDR2 is FQGNSA. V was trimmed by 3 bases and J by 0 bases, leaving 8 bases between them. The source of the sample is a study of blood T cell repertoires in COVID-19. Background on the study: In each case, the material was cDNA or gDNA derived from T cells, B-cell-depleted T cells, or PBMCs.

Clones were read by immunoSEQ multiplex PCR, and TCRdb kept only the in-frame ones, dropping some. The sample has around 180,000 clones; around 67% are singletons. The V gene is TRBV7-2, the J gene TRBJ2-2; D might be TRBD1 (5 bases). Sequencing used peripheral blood. This receptor was taken from a woman older than 75 with acute or convalescent COVID-19. The CDR3 DNA is TGTGCCAGCAGCTTTGGGGCGACGAACACCGGGGAGCTGTTTTTT. It encodes CASSFGATNTGELFF.